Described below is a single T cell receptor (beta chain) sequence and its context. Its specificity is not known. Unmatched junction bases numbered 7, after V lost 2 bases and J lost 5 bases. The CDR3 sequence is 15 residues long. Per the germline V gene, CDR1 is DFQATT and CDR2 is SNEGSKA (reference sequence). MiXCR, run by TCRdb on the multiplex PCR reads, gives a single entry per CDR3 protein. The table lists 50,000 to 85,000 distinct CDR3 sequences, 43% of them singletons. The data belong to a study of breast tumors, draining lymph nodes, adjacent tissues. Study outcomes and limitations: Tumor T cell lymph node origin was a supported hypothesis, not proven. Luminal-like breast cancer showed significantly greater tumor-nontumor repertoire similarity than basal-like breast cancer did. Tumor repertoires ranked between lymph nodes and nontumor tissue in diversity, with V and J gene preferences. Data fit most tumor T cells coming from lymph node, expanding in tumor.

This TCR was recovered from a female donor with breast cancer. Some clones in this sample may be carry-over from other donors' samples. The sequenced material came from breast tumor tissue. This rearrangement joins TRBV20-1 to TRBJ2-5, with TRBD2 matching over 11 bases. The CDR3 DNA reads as TGCAGTGCTAGAATAGCGGGGGGGCCACTGGAGACCCAGTACTTC. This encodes CSARIAGGPLETQYF.